One and the same sample provided the 30 T cell receptor beta chains below, sequenced in a study of PD-L1 blockade in urothelial cancer. Here immunoSEQ multiplex PCR was the method, and the copy in TCRdb shows in-frame clones only, minus some. The sample has approximately 52,000 clones; around 75% are singletons. Specified time point: pretreatment peripheral blood. The sequences come from PBMCs, collected around atezolizumab (anti-PD-L1) treatment. The receptors shown here come from a man in his 70s with urothelial cancer.

V usage is TRBV4-3 and J usage is TRBJ2-7, with D hard to call. Trimming pared 3 bases from V and 2 bases from J, leaving 5 bases between. CDR3 length: 12 residues. Germline CDR1 and CDR2: LGHNA and YSLEER. CDR3 DNA: TGCGCCAGCAGCCATCCAGCCTACGAGCAGTACTTC. Its protein is CASSHPAYEQYF.

The chain combines TRBV11-1 with TRBJ2-5, with D possibly matching TRBD1 (5 bases). The germline CDR1 and CDR2 sequences are SGHAT and FQDESV (reference sequence). This CDR3 contains 14 residues. Trimming removed 0 bases at V and 6 bases at J, with 11 bases between. DNA for the CDR3: TGTGCCAGCAGCTTAGCGTTCAGGGCAAAGACCCAGTACTTC. Translation: CASSLAFRAKTQYF. Filled out from reference TRBV11-1 and TRBJ2-5, the complete variable domain reads EAEVAQSPRYKITEKSQAVAFWCDPISGHATLYWYRQILGQGPELLVQFQDESVVDDSQLPKDRFSAERLKGVDSTLKIQPAELGDSAMYLCASSLAFRAKTQYFGPGTRLLVL.

This clone came up a few times. The rearrangement links TRBV7-8 to TRBJ2-7; D might be TRBD1 (6 bases). V lost 1 base to trimming and J lost 13 bases, with 17 bases between them. The CDR3 extends over 13 amino acids. CDR1 SGHVS and CDR2 FQNEAQ come from the germline V gene. CDR3 region: CASSLGTEPGGYF. The CDR3 DNA reads as TGTGCCAGCAGCTTAGGGACAGAGCCGGGTGGTTACTTC. The entire variable domain, with the rest obtained from reference TRBV7-8 and TRBJ2-7, is as follows: GAGVSQSPRYKVAKRGQDVALRCDPISGHVSLFWYQQALGQGPEFLTYFQNEAQLDKSGLPSDRFFAERPEGSVSTLKIQRTQQEDSAVYLCASSLGTEPGGYFGPGTRLTVT.

The chain joins TRBV7-2 to TRBJ2-5; D may be TRBD2 (5 bases). The CDR3 is made up of 13 amino acids. Germline assignment: CDR1 SGHTA and CDR2 FQGNSA. Between the trimmed V and J ends, which lost 5 bases and 5 bases, there was a span of 12 bases. CDR3 sequence (DNA): TGTGCCAGCAGCCGCGGGCTTCGGGAGACCCAGTACTTC. Its translation: CASSRGLRETQYF.

V and J are TRBV9 and TRBJ2-7; 11 bases align to TRBD2. The CDR3 loop spans 15 amino acids. CDR1 and CDR2 (germline): SGDLS, YYNGEE. After removal of 2 bases from V and 2 bases from J, the junction contained 3 bases not matched to a gene. In DNA form, the CDR3 reads TGTGCCAGCAGCGTGACTAGCGGGACTACCTACGAGCAGTACTTC. Protein: CASSVTSGTTYEQYF.

This chain links TRBV4-2 with TRBJ1-2, with D tentatively TRBD1 (5 bases). Looked up from germline, CDR1 is LGHNA and CDR2 is YNFKEQ. CDR3 length equals 14 residues. V dropped 5 bases and J dropped 6 bases, with 16 bases sitting between them. This CDR3 is CASSLDAGRNGYTF. CDR3 DNA sequence: TGTGCCAGCAGCTTGGATGCAGGGCGGAATGGCTACACCTTC.

This clone was seen more than once but under ten times. The rearrangement uses TRBV4-2 and TRBJ1-2; 8 bases fit TRBD1. CDR3 size: 16 residues. J gave up 0 bases and V 2 bases, and 5 bases lay outside the gene matches. Germline CDR1 reads LGHNA; CDR2 reads YNFKEQ. For the CDR3, the DNA is TGTGCCAGCAGCCAACGGGGGACAGGAGCTAACTATGGCTACACCTTC. Amino acids: CASSQRGTGANYGYTF.

The chain couples TRBV5-1 to TRBJ2-3; D ambiguous. Germline V gene lookup returns CDR1 SGHRS and CDR2 YFSETQ. The V and J ends lost 2 bases and 1 base respectively, with 11 bases between them. The CDR3 contains 15 residues. CDR3 nucleotide sequence: TGCGCCAGCAGCTTAACGTTTAGAGGCACAGATACGCAGTATTTT. Residues: CASSLTFRGTDTQYF.

The chain is built from TRBV7-3 and TRBJ2-2, with D tentatively TRBD2 (7 bases). The CDR3 loop spans 17 amino acids. Germline-derived CDR1 and CDR2 are SGHTA and FQGTGA. V lost 2 bases and J lost 0, with 13 bases in between. CDR3 residues: CASSLSGGRANTGELFF. CDR3 nucleotides: TGTGCCAGCAGCTTATCGGGGGGCAGGGCGAACACCGGGGAGCTGTTTTTT.

The chain uses TRBV7-6 and TRBJ2-3; 11 bases agree with TRBD2. The germline CDR1 and CDR2 sequences are SGHVS and FNYEAQ. Trimming removed 5 bases from V and 0 bases from J; junction bases left unmatched: 7. The CDR3 runs to 17 residues. The CDR3 DNA sequence: TGTGCCAGCAGCCCTGGGACTAGCGGCTACAGCACAGATACGCAGTATTTT. Translating gives CASSPGTSGYSTDTQYF. Complete variable domain (other parts from reference TRBV7-6 and TRBJ2-3): GAGVSQSPRYKVTKRGQDVALRCDPISGHVSLYWYRQALGQGPEFLTYFNYEAQQDKSGLPNDRFSAERPEGSISTLTIQRTEQRDSAMYRCASSPGTSGYSTDTQYFGPGTRLTVL.

In this sample, this clone turned up a few times. The V and J genes are TRBV2 and TRBJ1-4; 9 bases map to TRBD1. CDR3 length: 16 amino acids. Germline V gene lookup returns CDR1 SNHLY and CDR2 FYNNEI. The V and J ends lost 5 bases and 6 bases, in that order; junction bases with no gene match: 10. The CDR3 protein is CASSRGTGTGYEKLFF. The CDR3, as DNA: TGTGCCAGCAGTCGAGGTACCGGGACAGGGTATGAAAAACTGTTTTTT.

The chain employs TRBV30 and TRBJ2-1, with TRBD2 matching over 7 bases. The CDR3 is made up of 16 amino acids. Trimming removed 3 bases from V and 5 bases from J; junction bases left unmatched: 13. Germline CDR1 and CDR2: GTSNPN and SVGIG (reference sequence). The CDR3 bases are TGTGCCTGGAGCTCTCTCGGGCTAGCGGAGAACAATGAGCAGTTCTTC. Its protein is CAWSSLGLAENNEQFF.

The V and J genes are TRBV6-1 and TRBJ1-5; 7 positions agree with TRBD1. J gave up 5 bases and V 7 bases, and 8 bases lay outside the gene matches. CDR3 size: 14 residues. CDR1 MNHNS and CDR2 SASEGT come from the germline V gene. CDR3 nucleotides: TGTGCCAGCAACACGGGACAGTCTTATCAGCCCCAGCATTTT. Translated, it gives CASNTGQSYQPQHF.

V usage is TRBV5-8 and J usage is TRBJ2-2; D may be TRBD2 (5 bases). V was cut by 10 bases and J by 2 bases, with 15 bases left in between. Germline CDR1 and CDR2: SGHTS and YDEGEE. The CDR3 extends over 14 amino acids. CDR3 region: CASLRGPNTGELFF. Here the CDR3 DNA reads TGTGCCTCCTTGCGAGGGCCAAACACCGGGGAGCTGTTTTTT.

V and J are TRBV13 and TRBJ2-1; 12 bases are shared with TRBD2. CDR3 length: 17 amino acids. Trimming removed 5 bases from V and 2 bases from J; junction bases left unmatched: 7. From germline, CDR1 is PRHDT and CDR2 FYEKMQ (reference sequence). CDR3 in amino acids: CASSALAGGATYNEQFF. The CDR3, as DNA: TGTGCCAGCAGCGCACTAGCGGGGGGAGCCACCTACAATGAGCAGTTCTTC. The whole variable domain, filled in from reference TRBV13 and TRBJ2-1, reads AAGVIQSPRHLIKEKRETATLKCYPIPRHDTVYWYQQGPGQDPQFLISFYEKMQSDKGSIPDRFSAQQFSDYHSELNMSSLELGDSALYFCASSALAGGATYNEQFFGPGTRLTVL.

This clone was seen a handful of times. The V and J genes are TRBV7-2 and TRBJ2-1; D might be TRBD2 (6 bases). Between the trimmed V and J ends, which lost 2 bases and 3 bases, there was a span of 11 bases. The CDR3 has 15 residues. Germline values: CDR1 SGHTA, CDR2 FQGNSA. The CDR3 region is CASSLKRGVYNEQFF. The CDR3 coding sequence is TGTGCCAGCAGCTTAAAGCGCGGGGTCTACAATGAGCAGTTCTTC.

V and J are TRBV5-5 and TRBJ2-7, with TRBD1 identical over 8 bases. J was trimmed by 4 bases and V by 4 bases; bases with no gene match: 7. This CDR3 contains 14 residues. Germline V lookup: CDR1 SGHKS, CDR2 YYEKEE (reference sequence). The DNA for the CDR3 is TGTGCCAGCAGCCCCTACAGGGGGTCATACGAGCAGTACTTC. Translation: CASSPYRGSYEQYF.

This chain links TRBV27 with TRBJ1-6; TRBD1 might be the D (5 bases). This CDR3 comprises 14 residues. Germline V gene lookup returns CDR1 MNHEY and CDR2 SMNVEV (reference sequence). V lost 4 bases, J lost 9 bases, and 13 bases lay in between. The CDR3 nucleotides read TGTGCCAGCAGTTACGGGGGGGTTAGTTCACCCCTCCACTTT. The encoded protein is CASSYGGVSSPLHF.

The V gene is TRBV2, the J gene TRBJ1-1; no reliable D call. The CDR3 is made up of 13 amino acids. Germline CDR1 SNHLY, CDR2 FYNNEI. V was trimmed by 0 bases and J by 4 bases, leaving 6 bases between them. Written as DNA, the CDR3 is TGTGCCAGCAGTGAAGCTGGGCTCACTGAAGCTTTCTTT. Translated, it gives CASSEAGLTEAFF.

This rearrangement joins TRBV7-9 to TRBJ2-3; D not certain. The CDR3 totals 14 residues. CDR1 SEHNR and CDR2 FQNEAQ come from the germline V gene (reference sequence). Trimming shortened V by 5 bases and J by 1 base, and 10 bases separated the two germline ends. As DNA, the CDR3 is TGTGCCAGCAGCCCGGGTTCGGGCACAGATACGCAGTATTTT. Its protein product is CASSPGSGTDTQYF.

Only a few counts were recorded for this clone. The chain uses TRBV19 and TRBJ2-3; a weak D match, TRBD1 (6 bases). V was shortened by 5 bases and J by 3 bases, with 15 bases between the two germline ends. CDR1 is LNHDA, CDR2 SQIVND, per germline (reference sequence). This CDR3 comprises 15 residues. The CDR3 sequence is CASSLGQRETDTQYF. DNA of the CDR3: TGTGCCAGTAGTCTCGGACAGCGAGAAACAGATACGCAGTATTTT.

J is TRBJ2-3 and V is TRBV7-2; perhaps TRBD2 as D (5 bases). The germline V gene has CDR1 SGHTA and CDR2 FQGNSA. The CDR3 consists of 15 residues. Trimming stripped 1 base from V and 2 bases from J, with 10 bases between. CDR3 in amino acids: CASSLGAVSTDTQYF. DNA of the CDR3: TGTGCCAGCAGCTTAGGAGCGGTTTCCACAGATACGCAGTATTTT.

The chain joins TRBV9 to TRBJ2-3, with 9 nucleotides matching TRBD2. The V gene end was trimmed by 4 bases and the J gene end by 5 bases; junction bases not matched to a gene: 8. Germline CDR1 and CDR2: SGDLS and YYNGEE. There are 15 residues in the CDR3. The CDR3 spells CASSPAGLAVDTQYF. CDR3 coding DNA: TGTGCCAGCAGCCCTGCGGGACTAGCAGTAGATACGCAGTATTTT.

The J gene is TRBJ1-5, the V gene TRBV19; 8 positions agree with TRBD1. The CDR3 is 14 residues long. Unmatched junction bases numbered 9, after V lost 7 bases and J lost 7 bases. From germline, CDR1 is LNHDA and CDR2 SQIVND (reference sequence). The CDR3 loop reads CASNPDRGGQPQHF. CDR3 sequence (DNA): TGTGCCAGTAATCCAGACAGGGGAGGACAGCCCCAGCATTTT.

This clone showed up just a few times. J is TRBJ1-1 and V is TRBV2; no clear D gene. CDR3 length: 14 residues. The germline CDR1 and CDR2 sequences are SNHLY and FYNNEI. V gave up 4 bases and J gave up 0 bases, with 9 bases separating them. The CDR3 bases are TGTGCCAGCAGTGTAGAACAGCTGAACACTGAAGCTTTCTTT. Its protein is CASSVEQLNTEAFF.

The chain couples TRBV11-3 to TRBJ2-1; tentative D call: TRBD2 (7 bases). The germline V gene has CDR1 SGHNT and CDR2 YENEEA. V lost 7 bases to trimming and J lost 12 bases, with 19 bases between them. The CDR3 totals 13 residues. CDR3 in amino acids: CASTGGRETGQFF. The CDR3 DNA sequence: TGTGCCAGCACCGGGGGGCGGGAGACCGGGCAGTTCTTC.

The CDR3 DNA reads as TGTGCCTGGAGTGTACGGTCCCCTCCTGAGCAGTTCTTC. It is translated as CAWSVRSPPEQFF. The rearrangement links TRBV30 to TRBJ2-1; D remains unclear. The CDR3 is made up of 13 amino acids. From germline, CDR1 is GTSNPN and CDR2 SVGIG (reference sequence). Trimming stripped 0 bases from V and 9 bases from J, with 12 bases between.

There are a few counts of this clone. J is TRBJ1-5 and V is TRBV18; TRBD1 might be the D (5 bases). Trimming stripped 5 bases from V and 2 bases from J, with 10 bases between. CDR1 KGHSH and CDR2 LQKENI come from the germline V gene. The CDR3 extends over 14 amino acids. CDR3 in amino acids: CASSYGGGNQPQHF. The CDR3 bases are TGTGCCAGCTCATATGGGGGGGGCAATCAGCCCCAGCATTTT.

The chain employs TRBV10-3 and TRBJ1-2; 10 bases agree with TRBD1. Germline V gene sequence: CDR1 ENHRY, CDR2 SYGVKD. With 5 bases clipped from V and 5 bases from J, the junction kept 11 bases outside the gene matches. This CDR3 comprises 16 residues. The CDR3 sequence is CAISTQSGQGVYGYTF. The CDR3 nucleotides read TGTGCCATCAGTACCCAGTCCGGACAGGGGGTGTATGGCTACACCTTC.

CDR3 protein: CASSPGSGNTIYF. DNA of the CDR3: TGTGCCAGCAGCCCGGGTTCTGGAAACACCATATATTTT. The chain carries TRBV9 and TRBJ1-3; D remains unclear. This CDR3 has 13 amino acids. With 4 bases removed from V and 1 base from J, the gap between germline ends came to 6 bases. From germline, CDR1 is SGDLS and CDR2 YYNGEE.